This is a list of T cell receptor beta chains from one sample in a study of Ad26.COV2.S vaccination and SARS-CoV-2 variants. Sequenced by immunoSEQ multiplex PCR; TCRdb stores in-frame clones only, minus some. The sample carries about 480,000 clones, 87% recorded once. Sequenced here: peripheral blood, sampled in a trial of Ad26.COV2.S vaccine versus placebo. The receptors derive from a person aged 18-60 years who received the Ad26.COV2.S COVID-19 vaccine or a placebo. Both conserved end residues are part of each CDR3. A D gene is named only where the DNA matches it firmly. Only part of the rows carry a size: once, few, many, or a class if the clone is expanded.

j_call d_call v_call clone_size cdr3_nt cdr3_aa
TRBJ2-1 TRBD2 TRBV14 NA TGTGCCAGCAGCCCGGGACTACGGAATGAGCAGTTCTTC CASSPGLRNEQFF
TRBJ1-5 NA TRBV27 NA TGTGCCAGCAGTTTGCGGTACAGAGGCAATCAGCCCCAGCATTTT CASSLRYRGNQPQHF
TRBJ2-3 NA TRBV4-1 NA TGCGCCAGCAGCCAAGAGGGCTATACAGATACGCAGTATTTT CASSQEGYTDTQYF
TRBJ1-1 NA TRBV3-1/TRBV3-2 NA TGTGCCAGCAGCCGGAAGGGGGGAACTGAAGCTTTCTTT CASSRKGGTEAFF
TRBJ2-7 TRBD1 TRBV30 NA TGTGCCTGGAGTGTAGGCAGGGGGTGGGAGCAGTACTTC CAWSVGRGWEQYF
TRBJ1-4 NA TRBV30 once TGTGCCTGGGGAGGACAGATCCCCGAAAAACTGTTTTTT CAWGGQIPEKLFF
TRBJ1-2 NA TRBV6-2/TRBV6-3 NA TGTGCCAGCAGTTACATCGGGCCCCATGAGGGCTACACCTTC CASSYIGPHEGYTF
TRBJ2-3 TRBD1 TRBV25-1 once TGTGCCAGCAGTGTGGGACAGGGGGCGGATACGCAGTATTTT CASSVGQGADTQYF
TRBJ2-7 TRBD2 TRBV3-1/TRBV3-2 NA TGTGCCAGCAGCCAAGATGGGCTAGCGGGAGGGGAGCAGTACTTC CASSQDGLAGGEQYF
TRBJ2-7 NA TRBV5-6 NA TGTGCCAGCAGCTTGGTGGCGGGCCTCGAGCAGTACTTC CASSLVAGLEQYF
TRBJ1-4 NA TRBV28 NA TGTGCCAGCAGTTTATATAGGGTAGTAAATGAAAAACTGTTTTTT CASSLYRVVNEKLFF
TRBJ2-1 TRBD2 TRBV6-2/TRBV6-3 NA TGTGCCAGCAGTCGGACCCGGACTAGCGGGAGTTTATACAATGAGCAGTTCTTC CASSRTRTSGSLYNEQFF
TRBJ2-7 TRBD1 TRBV7-9 once TGTGCCAGCAGCTCACACAGGGGTATTTCCTACGAGCAGTACTTC CASSSHRGISYEQYF
TRBJ1-1 TRBD1 TRBV29-1 NA TGCAGCGTCGATTGGACAGGTTCGGGCCTTGAAGCTTTCTTT CSVDWTGSGLEAFF
TRBJ1-6 NA TRBV28 NA TGTGCCAGCAGTTTGGGGTGGGGTTCACCCCTCCACTTT CASSLGWGSPLHF
TRBJ1-1 NA TRBV10-2 NA TGCGCCAGCAGTGAGCCCGCTAATGAAGCTTTCTTT CASSEPANEAFF
TRBJ1-1 NA TRBV3-1/TRBV3-2 NA TGTGCCAGCAGCCAAGAACGGATGAACACTGAAGCTTTCTTT CASSQERMNTEAFF
TRBJ1-1 TRBD1 TRBV2 once TGTGCCAGCAGGGAGACAGGGGGCAACACTGAAGCTTTCTTT CASRETGGNTEAFF
TRBJ1-2 TRBD1 TRBV18 NA TGTGCCAGCTCACCCGGGACAGGACTCTATGGCTACACCTTC CASSPGTGLYGYTF
TRBJ2-7 NA TRBV7-2 NA TGTGCCAGCAGCTTGATCTCCTACGAGCAGTACTTC CASSLISYEQYF
TRBJ1-2 NA TRBV5-5 NA TGTGCCAGCAGCTCCAATCCGGCAGCCATTAACTATGGCTACACCTTC CASSSNPAAINYGYTF
TRBJ2-7 NA TRBV7-9 few TGTGCCAGCAGCCCACGCACCCGACCGGGCGAGCAGTACTTC CASSPRTRPGEQYF
TRBJ2-7 TRBD1 TRBV28 NA TGTGCCAGCGGCTACCGGGACAGGGACCACGAGCAGTACTTC CASGYRDRDHEQYF
TRBJ1-3 NA TRBV7-8 few TGTGCCAGCAGCTTAATACAGGGATCTGGAAACACCATATATTTT CASSLIQGSGNTIYF
TRBJ1-5 NA TRBV3-1/TRBV3-2 once TGTGCCAGCAGCCCGAGGACAGCTCATAGCAATCAGCCCCAGCATTTT CASSPRTAHSNQPQHF
TRBJ2-1 NA TRBV5-1 NA TGCGCCAGCAGCTTGGTTGGGCTAGCGCTTAACTCCTACAATGAGCAGTTCTTC CASSLVGLALNSYNEQFF
TRBJ2-5 TRBD2 TRBV19 NA TGTGCCAGTAGTATTGGCCTAGCGGCGATAGAGACCCAGTACTTC CASSIGLAAIETQYF
TRBJ1-2 TRBD1 TRBV7-9 NA TGTGCCAGCAGCTACGGCCCGGGACAGGGGAATGGCTACACCTTC CASSYGPGQGNGYTF